The clone carrying this T cell receptor beta chain has only a few counts. V was shortened by 3 bases and J by 4 bases, with 16 bases between the two germline ends. Germline CDR1 is MDHEN and CDR2 is SYDVKM. This CDR3 spans 16 amino acids. The sample comes from a study of T-cell reconstitution after alpha-beta-depleted transplantation in children. TCRbeta library preparation incorporated unique molecular identifiers. TCRdb re-called the PCR reads through MiXCR, storing one row per CDR3 protein. The profile shows more than 300,000 distinct CDR3 sequences, around 15% of them singletons. The sequenced sample was PBMCs, mostly from graft donor cells, obtained 360 days after TCRalphabeta/CD19-depleted stem cell transplant. This TCR came from a male patient aged 2-9 years who had a stem cell transplant for acute lymphoblastic leukemia, so the T cells may come from the graft donor. The rearrangement uses TRBV28 and TRBJ2-1; no clear D gene. The CDR3 bases are TGTGCCAGCAGTTTCGGGCCGAATAGTCCTTACAATGAGCAGTTCTTC. Translating gives CASSFGPNSPYNEQFF.